The entry below gives a single T cell receptor beta chain sequence along with its context. Its antigen is undetermined. The DNA is omitted, as the CDR3 cannot be located on it reliably, and the CDR3 follows TCRdb's listing. Generated by immunoSEQ multiplex PCR, the TCRdb table keeps only in-frame clones and is missing some. The sample holds hundreds of thousands of clones, roughly 85% seen once. These data originate in a study of Ad26.COV2.S vaccination and SARS-CoV-2 variants. For the study at large: Among those in the COV1001 Ad26.COV2.S trial arm was the donor. The vaccine Ad26.COV2.S was put into the muscle once, or twice with 56 days between. Study-wide points: Possibly, TCR breadth and depth analyses underestimated total T cell responses. It was found that vaccine and placebo recipients had similar non-spike TCR breadth.

The treatment: about 20 received Ad26.COV2.S at low or high dose, single or two shots; roughly five received placebo; per-sample allocation not given. Following the first vaccine or placebo injection, samples were taken on day 63. Source: peripheral blood, taken in a trial of Ad26.COV2.S vaccine versus placebo. This receptor was taken from a person between 18 and 59 years old who received the Ad26.COV2.S COVID-19 vaccine or a placebo.

CDR3 protein: CASSFGLGTGVPFF. The chain is built from TRBV5-4 and TRBJ1-1. CDR1 SGHNT and CDR2 YYREEE come from the germline V gene (reference sequence). The CDR3 totals 14 residues, both ends included.